Sequencing of this TCR beta chain was carried out in a study of Graves' ophthalmopathy and Graves' hyperthyroidism (dated by TCRdb to 2016 to 2019). Turning to the overall study: Peripheral blood was collected before any treatment was given, at the time of initial diagnosis. After sampling, hyperthyroidism patients received methimazole starting at 30 mg daily, and ophthalmopathy patients received high-dose intravenous methylprednisolone. The independent validation cohort included approximately 19 hyperthyroidism patients plus 17 patients who later progressed from hyperthyroidism to ophthalmopathy. TCR beta repertoire signatures were used to distinguish Graves' ophthalmopathy from Graves' hyperthyroidism and to predict progression to ophthalmopathy. T-cell repertoires of thyroid tissue and blood were compared in 5 or 6 hyperthyroidism patients. To explore V-J signatures that separate ophthalmopathy from hyperthyroidism, a discovery set of about a hundred patients was enrolled, consisting of 40 to 45 with ophthalmopathy and roughly 59 with stable hyperthyroidism. In total, 120 to 150 blood samples were TCR-sequenced: roughly 45 ophthalmopathy, over 70 hyperthyroidism and roughly 17 hyperthyroidism-to-ophthalmopathy patients.

A note on this clonotype: Its binding antigen is unknown. At one of its ends the junction is not consistent with the germline gene, which may arise from a read error.

For repertoire sequencing, TCR beta CDR3 regions were amplified from RNA transcripts. HTBI primers and the Qiagen OneStep RT-PCR kit were used in a first-round RT-PCR, which was followed by a second-round multiplex PCR, size selection and purification. Libraries were sequenced paired-end with 100 bp reads on an Illumina HiSeq2000. Processing in the source paper ran as follows. SOAPnuke was used for read processing, and reads with adapters, uncalled bases, a mean Phred below 15, or no exact constant-primer or identifier match were discarded. COPE v1.2.5 was used to merge high-quality paired reads. Each unique nucleotide sequence was defined as a clonotype, and clonotypes were aligned to IMGT TRB V, D and J references with MiTCR v1.1. The analysis was limited to V-J combinations with a frequency above 0.0001, which together covered 99.2% of repertoires. A TCR clonal expansion and chaos score per V-J combination was defined as the ratio of F50 clonal expansion to chaos observed in the TCRdist matrix. Welch's t-statistics and random forest were used to narrow the features down to more than 10 V-J combinations, which were then fed into a naive Bayes classifier. Thyroid-blood repertoire similarity was quantified with the Morisita-Horn index. Using fastp at Q25 and MiXCR, TCRdb reprocessed the public reads and kept productive beta chains. Every CDR3 protein is listed once, alongside the most common genes and DNA of its rows. TCRdb, rather than the study authors, made the V and J calls. The sample yields about 740,000 distinct CDR3 sequences; 40% were counted once. The ten largest clones take up less than 55% of the sample.

Patients with ophthalmopathy had moderately to severely active disease, with a Clinical Activity Score of 3 or more, a NOSPECS grade of 4 or more, and a disease duration of less than 3 months. Patients with other autoimmune diseases, uncontrolled infections, pregnancy or lactation were excluded from the study. Clinical symptoms, serum thyroxine, TRAb, thyroid ultrasound and orbital computed tomography were used for diagnosis. Ficoll-Paque density gradient centrifugation was used to isolate PBMCs from 9.5 to 10 ml of fresh peripheral blood. Trizol reagent was used to extract the total RNA, and its quality was then checked on an Agilent 2100 Bioanalyzer. What the study reported, not specific to this receptor: Among expanded thyroid clonotypes with frequency above 0.001, most also showed up in blood, which suggests that blood repertoires may reflect the thyroid immune response. In cross-validation, the 13-signature model distinguished ophthalmopathy from stable hyperthyroidism with nearly 90% sensitivity and around 81% specificity, and in the test set the corresponding values were roughly 80% and 76%. Sample size was not predetermined statistically, and investigators were not blinded to group allocation. In validation, the model predicted ophthalmopathy progression with about 71% sensitivity and 72% to 80% specificity; approximately 12 predicted patients were CT-confirmed with GO in a median of approximately 6.2 months.

Source material: peripheral blood. The TCR was taken from an adult man with Graves' ophthalmopathy.

The CDR3 amino acid sequence is: CASSLTAQYGYTF. The nucleotide sequence is TGTGCCAGCAGTCTGACAGCGCAATATGGCTACACCTTC. The sequence links TRBV10-3 to TRBJ1-2, and possibly TRBD1, on 5 matching bases. There are 13 amino acids in the CDR3, from cysteine to phenylalanine inclusive. Of the read, only the CDR3 DNA is kept; its 39 bases are in frame from base 1. CDR1 ENHRY and CDR2 SYGVKD were looked up in the germline V gene.